Below, one T cell receptor beta chain is given with its context. The target antigen is unknown. TCRdb reanalysed the reads using MiXCR and keeps one entry per CDR3 protein. The data contain about 570,000 distinct CDR3 sequences, around two fifths of them singletons. The data belong to a study of T cell repertoires in cytomegalovirus infection. Study details: CMV infection and matching HLA type were both indicated by public TCR beta signatures. Study outcomes and limitations: Cumulative public TCR beta family frequency identified carriers of CMV plus the relevant HLA.

The CDR3 is 15 amino acids. V was trimmed by 2 bases and J by 3 bases, leaving 13 bases between them. The V gene's germline CDR1 is SGHVT and CDR2 SQSDAQ. The specimen was cultured PBMCs, collected from culture after CMV antigen stimulation. This sequence joins TRBV7-4 and TRBJ1-2; D not resolved. The clonotype comes from a human donor in good health (CMV status not recorded). Some clones in this sample may be carry-over from other donors' samples. CDR3 sequence (DNA): TGTGCCAGCAGCTTATCGATCGGGGTTGACTATGGCTACACCTTC. Its protein is CASSLSIGVDYGYTF. The variable domain in full, completed from reference TRBV7-4 and TRBJ1-2, reads GAGVSQSPRYKVAKRGRDVALRCDSISGHVTLYWYRQTLGQGSEVLTYSQSDAQRDKSGRPSGRFSAERPERSVSTLKIQRTEQGDSAVYLCASSLSIGVDYGYTFGSGTRLTVV.